These T cell receptor beta chains were read from a single sample in a study of cytomegalovirus exposure and HLA in healthy donors. Data came from immunoSEQ multiplex PCR; TCRdb stores just in-frame clones and leaves some out. The data hold 50,000 or so clones, with around 70% observed a single time. Sequenced material: PBMCs. The origin of the receptors is a woman aged 45-59 years in good health and CMV-seronegative. The CDR3 runs from the conserved cysteine through the conserved F or W. Each record gives: V gene, J gene, D gene, clone size, CDR3 DNA, CDR3 protein. The D gene is left open where the match is weak. Only some rows state a clone size, as once, few, many or a class for expanded clones.

V: TRBV18
J: TRBJ2-4
D: -
size: few
DNA: TGTGCCAGCTCAGGGGGCGCCAAAAACATTCAGTACTTC
CDR3: CASSGGAKNIQYF

V: TRBV7-9
J: TRBJ1-5
D: -
size: -
DNA: TGTGCCAGCAGCCCGGCGGGTGGGAATCAGCCCCAGCATTTT
CDR3: CASSPAGGNQPQHF

V: TRBV6-1
J: TRBJ2-3
D: TRBD2
size: -
DNA: TGTGCCAGCAGTGAACTAGCGGGAGGGCCAGATACGCAGTATTTT
CDR3: CASSELAGGPDTQYF

V: TRBV7-7
J: TRBJ1-1
D: -
size: -
DNA: TGTGCTAGCAGCTTTCCCGGGGGGAGGCGGGAAGCTTTCTTT
CDR3: CASSFPGGRREAFF

V: TRBV27
J: TRBJ2-5
D: TRBD2
size: -
DNA: TGTGCCAGCAGTGGGGGACTAGCGGGAGGGGAGACCCAGTACTTC
CDR3: CASSGGLAGGETQYF

V: TRBV25-1
J: TRBJ2-5
D: -
size: -
DNA: TGTGCCAGCAGTGCACAAGTGGGGCGGGGGCCAAAGGGGACCCAGTACTTC
CDR3: CASSAQVGRGPKGTQYF

V: TRBV27
J: TRBJ1-6
D: -
size: -
DNA: TGTGCCAGCAGTTTACCTTATCGGAATTCACCCCTCCACTTT
CDR3: CASSLPYRNSPLHF

V: TRBV7-9
J: TRBJ2-3
D: -
size: few
DNA: TGTGCCAGCAGCTTAGAGTGGGGGGGGCTCCAATCCACAGATACGCAGTATTTT
CDR3: CASSLEWGGLQSTDTQYF

V: TRBV2
J: TRBJ1-2
D: -
size: -
DNA: TGTGCCAGCAGTGATATCGGACAGTCCTATGGCTACACCTTC
CDR3: CASSDIGQSYGYTF

V: TRBV28
J: TRBJ1-5
D: -
size: -
DNA: TGTGCCAGCAGTTTAGGCGGGGCGGTGGGTGGTCAGCCCCAGCATTTT
CDR3: CASSLGGAVGGQPQHF

V: TRBV4-1
J: TRBJ2-3
D: TRBD2
size: -
DNA: TGCGCCAGCAGCCAAGATGGTGGGCGGGGGGCACCTAGCACAGATACGCAGTATTTT
CDR3: CASSQDGGRGAPSTDTQYF

V: TRBV21-1
J: TRBJ2-3
D: -
size: -
DNA: TGTGCCAGCAGTGGCGGGACAGACCGACCAGATACGCAGTATTTT
CDR3: CASSGGTDRPDTQYF

V: TRBV6-1
J: TRBJ1-1
D: -
size: -
DNA: TGTGCCAGCAGCGCCTCCCGGTCCGGGGACTTGGCGGCTTTCTTT
CDR3: CASSASRSGDLAAFF

V: TRBV19
J: TRBJ2-5
D: -
size: -
DNA: TGTGCCAGTAGTATGAGCGGTCTCGGGACCCAGTACTTC
CDR3: CASSMSGLGTQYF

V: TRBV28
J: TRBJ2-1
D: -
size: -
DNA: TGTGCCAGCAGTTCAGACAGTCACAATGAGCAGTTCTTC
CDR3: CASSSDSHNEQFF

V: TRBV7-3
J: TRBJ2-1
D: -
size: -
DNA: TGTGCCAGCAGCCCAGAGGCTCTTCCCTACAATGAGCAGTTCTTC
CDR3: CASSPEALPYNEQFF

V: TRBV7-8
J: TRBJ1-5
D: -
size: -
DNA: TGTGCCAGCAGCTTAGCAGTGGCAGGTAGCAATCAGCCCCAGCATTTT
CDR3: CASSLAVAGSNQPQHF

V: TRBV27
J: TRBJ1-5
D: -
size: -
DNA: TGTGCCAGCAGCCAGGGGTTCGATCAGCCCCAGCATTTT
CDR3: CASSQGFDQPQHF

V: TRBV5-1
J: TRBJ1-1
D: -
size: -
DNA: TGCGCCAGCAGTCCAAGACCAGAGGGCACTGAAGCTTTCTTT
CDR3: CASSPRPEGTEAFF

V: TRBV19
J: TRBJ1-5
D: -
size: once
DNA: TGTGCCAGTAGTATAGATCCCGACAGCCGGAATCAGCCCCAGCATTTT
CDR3: CASSIDPDSRNQPQHF

V: TRBV7-9
J: TRBJ1-3
D: -
size: -
DNA: TGTGCCAGCAGCTTAGACGGGGTCGGAAACACCATATATTTT
CDR3: CASSLDGVGNTIYF

V: TRBV5-1
J: TRBJ2-1
D: TRBD1
size: -
DNA: TGCGCCAGCAGCCCGGTTAGTGGGACAGTTTACAATGAGCAGTTCTTC
CDR3: CASSPVSGTVYNEQFF